This T cell receptor beta chain was recorded in a study of regulatory T cells in long-lasting Graves disease (dated by TCRdb to the early 2020s). Context from the whole study: Antithyroid drugs had been taken for less than 3 months by newly diagnosed Graves' disease patients. This study used TCR sequencing and RNA sequencing of peripheral blood to compare persistent Graves' disease patients against newly diagnosed Graves' disease patients. The study took place in China and was registered as a clinical trial. TCR sequencing covered 13 persistent and around 20 newly diagnosed Graves' disease patients, about 35 samples in total. Broader findings and caveats from the paper: A larger number of public clonotypes was shared among persistent patients (2,741) than among newly diagnosed patients (approximately 930). The small sample size was acknowledged by the authors as a limitation that may reduce accuracy. Sequencing and analysis were limited to the TCR beta chain. TRBV28, TRBJ1-2 and TRBJ2-5 were preferentially used in persistent disease, while TRBV20-1 and TRBJ2-1 were favored in newly diagnosed disease. Persistent Graves' disease patients showed lower TCR Shannon entropy and fewer highly expanded clones than newly diagnosed patients, suggesting clonal expansion. The study examined only peripheral blood because the primary lesion, thyroid tissue, could not be accessed.

A distance of 12 bases separates the germline ends of V and J, which lose 6 bases and 9 bases respectively. The CDR3 runs 12 residues from the cysteine to the phenylalanine. Kept here is only the CDR3 DNA, which spans 36 bases and is read in frame from base 1. The CDR1 and CDR2 encoded by the germline V gene are MNHNS and SASEGT. The sample's time point label, in plain terms: newly diagnosed GD, antithyroid drugs for less than 3 months. For both TCR sequencing and RNA sequencing, RNA was extracted from PBMCs in TRIzol. The diagnosis of Graves' disease was made according to American Thyroid Association guidelines. Recruitment of patients was carried out at an endocrinology department in Xi'an, China. Each patient gave approximately 9.7 milliliters of peripheral blood, collected in an EDTA anticoagulant tube. PBMCs were isolated by Ficoll Paque Plus density gradient separation without further T cell sorting. RNA quality was checked with an Agilent 2100 Bioanalyzer and agarose gel, and concentration with a NanoDrop 2000.

Libraries were prepared through multiplex PCR. The sequencing machine was an Illumina HiSeq 4000. To build TCR beta libraries, CDR3 regions were amplified by Arm-PCR using iRepertoire HTBI primers. Before sequencing, the PCR products underwent gel purification. Per the source publication's procedure: Gene usage analysis of CDR3 amino acid clonotypes relied on the 60 to 65 TRBV and 15 or so TRBJ segments identified across samples. COPE and FqMerger were used to merge the filtered high-quality paired reads into contigs. BLAST was used to align contigs to the IMGT TRBV, TRBD and TRBJ reference genes, and CDR3 was defined following IMGT. Clonotypes above 0.1% frequency were classified as highly expanded clones. Shannon entropy was used to measure repertoire diversity, and the Gini coefficient was used to measure V-J evenness. Public clonotypes were defined as clonotypes shared by more than one individual. TCRdb reanalyzed the raw reads on its own, using fastp at Q25 for trimming and MiXCR for clone calling, and kept in-frame beta chains. Rows merge per CDR3 protein into single entries with the most common DNA and genes. The V and J calls follow TCRdb's processing rather than the paper's. Present in this sample are approximately 460,000 distinct CDR3 sequences, about a sixth of which were seen just once. Of the sample, about 10% falls within the top ten clones.

This clonotype has only a few counts. Its antigen is not yet known. Base quality data are lacking; no much larger clone is found one base away. This sample was shared with a second study, whose subject was T cells in Graves' hyperthyroidism and ophthalmopathy. As the second paper documents: Stable Graves' hyperthyroidism was defined as no progression to ophthalmopathy during 18 months of follow-up. Hyperthyroidism patients were aged 18 to 65 years and newly diagnosed, with disease duration of less than 2 months. Exclusion was applied to patients with uncontrolled infections, other autoimmune diseases, pregnancy or lactation. Diagnoses were established on the basis of clinical symptoms, serum thyroxine and TRAb, thyroid ultrasound, and orbital computed tomography. A first-round RT-PCR of the TCR CDR3 used the HTBI primer set with the Qiagen OneStep RT-PCR kit. Most expanded thyroid clonotypes (frequency above 0.001) were also detected in blood, a finding suggesting that blood repertoires may reflect thyroid immune responses. A 13 V-J signature model separated ophthalmopathy from stable hyperthyroidism, with 87.88% sensitivity and roughly 82% specificity in cross-validation and 80%/75% in testing. In validation, progression to ophthalmopathy was predicted by the model with nearly 71% sensitivity and under 85% specificity, a median of around 6.5 months before onset. A discovery cohort of roughly 96 patients, roughly 45 with Graves' ophthalmopathy and 55 to 60 with stable Graves' hyperthyroidism, was used to find distinguishing TCR V-J signatures. Prospective prediction of ophthalmopathy was tested in an independent validation cohort of 18 hyperthyroidism patients and some 17 patients who later progressed to ophthalmopathy. For training and testing, the 100 or so patients in the discovery cohort were randomly divided in a 7:3 ratio. In addition, the study compared T-cell repertoires in thyroid tissue and in blood from six Graves' hyperthyroidism patients. Once sampling was done, hyperthyroidism patients were given methimazole at a starting dose of 30 mg daily, whereas ophthalmopathy patients were given high-dose intravenous methylprednisolone. The libraries were constructed in a second round of multiplex PCR and then size-selected and purified. The libraries were sequenced on an Illumina HiSeq2000 using paired-end 100 bp reads. SOAPnuke was used to process the raw data, removing reads that contained adapters or uncalled bases, had a mean Phred below 15, or lacked an exact match to the constant primer or identifier. High-quality paired reads were merged with COPE v1.2.5, and unique nucleotide sequences were defined as clonotypes. MiTCR v1.1 was used to align clonotypes to the IMGT TRBV, TRBD and TRBJ reference segments. The analysis was restricted to V-J combinations with a frequency above 0.0001, which together covered 99.2% of the repertoires. The TCS score was defined as the ratio of F50 (clonal expansion) to E x V (chaos), calculated using BLOSUM62-based TCRdist between CDR3 peptides within each V-J. Welch's t-statistics and random forest reduced 500 to 650 V-J features to 13, which were used in a naive Bayes classifier (R e1071). Sample size was not statistically predetermined, and investigators were not blinded to group allocation. TCR Vbeta CDR3 sequencing of 120 to 150 peripheral blood samples (approximately 44 ophthalmopathy, 75 or so hyperthyroidism and roughly 17 progressor patients) is reported in the paper.

This material consisted of peripheral blood mononuclear cells (PBMCs), taken at new diagnosis, from a patient treated with antithyroid drugs. Recombination joined TRBV6-1 with TRBJ2-1; there is no confident call for the D gene. The clonotype was recovered from a woman aged 25 to 39 with Graves disease. Donor details come from another sample of the same person, matched by shared clones. The nucleotide sequence reads TGTGCCAGCAGGAATCTAGGGCCTGAGCAGTTCTTC. Its protein is CASRNLGPEQFF.